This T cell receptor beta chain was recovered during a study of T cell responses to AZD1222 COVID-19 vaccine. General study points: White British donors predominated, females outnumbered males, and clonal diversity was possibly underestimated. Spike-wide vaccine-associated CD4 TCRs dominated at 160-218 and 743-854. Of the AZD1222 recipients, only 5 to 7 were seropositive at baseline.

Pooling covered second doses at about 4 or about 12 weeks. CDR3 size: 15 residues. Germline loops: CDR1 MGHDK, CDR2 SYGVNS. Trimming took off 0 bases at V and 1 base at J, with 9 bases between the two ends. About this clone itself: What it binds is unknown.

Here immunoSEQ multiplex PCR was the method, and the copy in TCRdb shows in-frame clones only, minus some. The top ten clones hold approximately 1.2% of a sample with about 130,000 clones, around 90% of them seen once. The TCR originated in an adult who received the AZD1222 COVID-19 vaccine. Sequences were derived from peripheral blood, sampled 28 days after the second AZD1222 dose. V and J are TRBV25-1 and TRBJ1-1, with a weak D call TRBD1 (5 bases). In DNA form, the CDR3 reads TGTGCCAGCAGTGAATATAGGGGAACGAACACTGAAGCTTTCTTT. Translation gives CASSEYRGTNTEAFF.